These T cell receptor beta chains were read from a single sample in a study of shared clonotypes between healthy human individuals. Profiled with immunoSEQ multiplex PCR; TCRdb holds only in-frame clones, not every one. The sample has some 1,600,000 clones; 98% are singletons. Specimen: naive CD4+ T cells sorted from blood. The receptors derive from a man in his thirties or forties in good health. Both conserved end residues are trimmed from each CDR3. The order of the fields is clone size, D gene, J gene, V gene, CDR3 protein. D genes are given only for firm matches. Expanded clones are given a class, and other clones once, few, many or no size at all.

>.|.|TRBJ2-5|TRBV29-1
SFGTTRGETQY
>.|.|TRBJ1-1|TRBV18
ASSREGLSNTEAF
>.|.|TRBJ1-4|TRBV5-6
ASSLGVGPSAHNEKLF
>.|.|TRBJ2-5|TRBV18
ASSPRQRLGETQY
>.|.|TRBJ2-7|TRBV27
ASSLSRQVPLKGEQY
>.|.|TRBJ2-5|TRBV2
ASMVQETQY
>.|TRBD1|TRBJ1-1|TRBV11-2
ASSLRTGDTEAF
>.|TRBD2|TRBJ2-3|TRBV7-8
ASSGTGTSGGASTDTQY
>.|.|TRBJ2-7|TRBV7-2
ASSFLGSYEQY
>.|.|TRBJ1-2|TRBV5-4
ASSLVYGNDYGYT
>.|.|TRBJ2-2|TRBV19
ASSMEVRQGGRTGELF
>.|.|TRBJ2-3|TRBV27
ASSFGFNTDTQY
>.|TRBD2|TRBJ2-5|TRBV28
ASSGSALAGSASTQY
>.|.|TRBJ2-7|TRBV6-5
ASSYGGRVYEQY
>.|.|TRBJ2-6|TRBV7-2
ASSLRASGANVLT
>once|.|TRBJ1-4|TRBV15
ATSKDTRRGNEKLF
>.|.|TRBJ2-3|TRBV12-5
ASGLVDGTSTDTQY
>.|.|TRBJ2-2|TRBV5-6
ASSLADTNTGELF
>.|TRBD1|TRBJ1-3|TRBV19
ASSIGQDYSGNTIY
>.|TRBD1|TRBJ1-2|TRBV5-6
ASSLDRAEGYT
>.|.|TRBJ2-7|TRBV6-1
ASHGSYEQY
>.|.|TRBJ2-5|TRBV6-5
ASSYGAGSETQY
>.|TRBD1|TRBJ2-5|TRBV5-1
ASYDRVGETQY
>.|.|TRBJ2-7|TRBV6-5
ASSYSQGLSYEQY
>once|TRBD2|TRBJ2-1|TRBV5-1
ASSLYLAGGTSSYNEQF
>.|.|TRBJ1-2|TRBV27
ASSLGTPRGYGYT
>.|TRBD1|TRBJ1-1|TRBV29-1
SVEAGGPGTEAF
>.|.|TRBJ2-1|TRBV2
ASLYLGSSYNEQF
>few|.|TRBJ2-2|TRBV18
ASSPVPGELF
>.|TRBD1|TRBJ1-4|TRBV11-2
ASSFMRQGALTNEKLF